The 4 T cell receptor beta chains below were found in one sample sequenced in a study of T cell repertoires in cytomegalovirus infection. Their antigen targets remain unknown. Via MiXCR, TCRdb re-called the reads, giving one row per CDR3 protein. The sample lists approximately 260,000 distinct CDR3 sequences, roughly a fifth seen once, with roughly a fifth in the top ten. This specimen was cultured PBMCs, taken from culture after CMV antigen stimulation. These receptors came from a human donor in good health (CMV status not recorded). Some clones in this sample may be carry-over from other donors' samples.

The chain links TRBV19 to TRBJ2-3, with D tentatively TRBD2 (6 bases). This CDR3 contains 14 residues. Germline loops: CDR1 LNHDA, CDR2 SQIVND (reference sequence). Trimming cost V 7 bases and J 0 bases, with 11 bases left between them. CDR3 DNA sequence: TGTGCCAGTAAGCAACTAGCCAGCACAGATACGCAGTATTTT. It translates to CASKQLASTDTQYF.

This clonotype was observed a handful of times. J is TRBJ2-1 and V is TRBV11-2; 11 bases fit TRBD2. Trimming cost V 5 bases and J 4 bases; bases outside gene matches: 7. The germline gives CDR1 SGHAT, CDR2 FQNNGV. The CDR3 has 16 residues. Here the CDR3 DNA reads TGTGCCAGCAGCCCTCAGACTAGCGGGAAGTACAATGAGCAGTTCTTC. Translated: CASSPQTSGKYNEQFF.

V and J are TRBV20-1 and TRBJ2-1, with a tentative D call TRBD2 (6 bases). With 5 bases removed from V and 8 bases from J, the gap between germline ends came to 19 bases. The germline V gene encodes CDR1 DFQATT and CDR2 SNEGSKA (reference sequence). The CDR3 extends over 14 amino acids. In nucleotides, the CDR3 is TGCAGTGCTGGGTGGGACTCACCGGGGGATGAGCAGTTCTTC. Residues: CSAGWDSPGDEQFF.

The chain is built from TRBV4-2 and TRBJ2-5; the match to TRBD1 covers 8 bases. V shed 1 base, J shed 4 bases, and the junction held 2 bases outside the gene matches. This CDR3 contains 14 residues. Germline CDR1 reads LGHNA; CDR2 reads YNFKEQ. This chain's CDR3 is CASSQARGLETQYF. CDR3 nucleotides: TGTGCCAGCAGCCAAGCCAGGGGGCTAGAGACCCAGTACTTC.